This TCR beta chain was sequenced in a study of CD8 T cells in Susac syndrome. RNA was extracted with the RNeasy kit, and a quantity of roughly 0.5 to 1 ug was reverse transcribed using random hexamers. Amplification of TCR beta CDR3 used immunoSEQ multiplex PCR across 54 Vbeta and 13 Jbeta. TCRdb used MiXCR to reprocess the immunoSEQ multiplex PCR reads, holding one entry per CDR3 protein. This sample has about 280,000 distinct CDR3 sequences; 70% to 90% occur once, and the top ten carry over 0.1%. Per germline, CDR1 MNHEY and CDR2 SVGAGI. The trim removed 2 bases at V and 0 bases at J, leaving 12 bases unmatched. The CDR3 is 20 amino acids. TCR beta sequences were obtained from blood CD8+ and CD4+ T cells.

This receptor was obtained from a human donor with multiple sclerosis. The chain recombines TRBV6-5 with TRBJ2-1, with 11 bases matching TRBD2. The material sequenced was CD8+ T cells from PBMCs. This chain's CDR3 is CASSYPPGLAAHGSYNEQFF. Written as DNA, the CDR3 is TGTGCCAGCAGTTACCCTCCGGGACTAGCGGCCCACGGCTCCTACAATGAGCAGTTCTTC.